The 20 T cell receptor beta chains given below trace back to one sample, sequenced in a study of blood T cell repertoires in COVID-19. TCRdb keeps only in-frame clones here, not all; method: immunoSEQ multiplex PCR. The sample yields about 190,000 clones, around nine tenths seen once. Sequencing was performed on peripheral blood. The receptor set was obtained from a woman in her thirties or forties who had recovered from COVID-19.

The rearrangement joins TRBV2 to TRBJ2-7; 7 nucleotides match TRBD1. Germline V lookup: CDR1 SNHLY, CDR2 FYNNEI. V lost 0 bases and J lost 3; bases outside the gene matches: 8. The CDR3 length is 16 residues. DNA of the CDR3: TGTGCCAGCAGTGAAGCGTTTGAGACAGGGATCTACGAGCAGTACTTC. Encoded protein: CASSEAFETGIYEQYF.

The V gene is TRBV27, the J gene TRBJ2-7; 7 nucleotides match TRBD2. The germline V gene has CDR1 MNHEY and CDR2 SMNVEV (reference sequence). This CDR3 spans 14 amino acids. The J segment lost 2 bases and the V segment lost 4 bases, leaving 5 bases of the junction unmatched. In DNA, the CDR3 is TGTGCCAGCAGTTGGGAGGGAGGACCCTACGAGCAGTACTTC. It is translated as CASSWEGGPYEQYF.

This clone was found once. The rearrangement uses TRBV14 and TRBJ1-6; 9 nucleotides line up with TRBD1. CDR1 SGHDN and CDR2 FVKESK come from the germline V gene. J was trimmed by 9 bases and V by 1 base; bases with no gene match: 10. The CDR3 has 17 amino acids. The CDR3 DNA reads TGTGCCAGCAGCCAAGTATCGGACAGGGGATGGCGTTCACCCCTCCACTTT. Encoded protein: CASSQVSDRGWRSPLHF.

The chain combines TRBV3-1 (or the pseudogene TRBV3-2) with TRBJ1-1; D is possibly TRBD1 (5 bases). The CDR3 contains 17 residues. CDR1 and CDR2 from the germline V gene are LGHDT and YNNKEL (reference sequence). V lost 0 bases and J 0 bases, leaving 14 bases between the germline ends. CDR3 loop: CASSQDPYGGVNTEAFF. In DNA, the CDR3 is TGTGCCAGCAGCCAAGATCCTTATGGAGGGGTGAACACTGAAGCTTTCTTT.

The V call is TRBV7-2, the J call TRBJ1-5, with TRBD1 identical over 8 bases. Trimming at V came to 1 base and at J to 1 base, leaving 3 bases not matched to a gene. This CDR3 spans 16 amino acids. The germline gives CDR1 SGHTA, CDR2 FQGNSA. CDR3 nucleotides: TGTGCCAGCAGCTTAGGGACAGGGAGGAGCAATCAGCCCCAGCATTTT. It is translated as CASSLGTGRSNQPQHF.

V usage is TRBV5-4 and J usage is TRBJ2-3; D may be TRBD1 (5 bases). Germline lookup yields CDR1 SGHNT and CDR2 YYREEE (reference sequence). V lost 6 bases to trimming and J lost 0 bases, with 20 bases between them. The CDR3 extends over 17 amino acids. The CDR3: CASTRSGSGLSTDTQYF. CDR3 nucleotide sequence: TGTGCCAGCACCCGATCCGGCTCAGGGCTGAGCACAGATACGCAGTATTTT. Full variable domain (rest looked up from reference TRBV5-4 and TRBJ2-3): ETGVTQSPTHLIKTRGQQVTLRCSSQSGHNTVSWYQQALGQGPQFIFQYYREEENGRGNFPPRFSGLQFPNYSSELNVNALELDDSALYLCASTRSGSGLSTDTQYFGPGTRLTVL.

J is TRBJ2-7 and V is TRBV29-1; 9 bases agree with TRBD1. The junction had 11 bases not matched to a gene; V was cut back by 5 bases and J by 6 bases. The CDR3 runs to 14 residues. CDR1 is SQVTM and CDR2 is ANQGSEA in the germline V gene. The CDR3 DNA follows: TGCAGCGTTTCCCGGGACAGGGACCTTGGCGAGCAGTACTTC. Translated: CSVSRDRDLGEQYF.

CDR3 DNA sequence: TGTGCCAGCAGCTTAAATGGACAGACCCCTGGGGCCAACGTCCTGACTTTC. Translation: CASSLNGQTPGANVLTF. The chain links TRBV7-3 to TRBJ2-6; D is possibly TRBD1 (6 bases). Between the trimmed V and J ends, which lost 1 base and 2 bases, there was a span of 12 bases. The CDR3 sequence is 17 residues long. CDR1 SGHTA and CDR2 FQGTGA come from the germline V gene.

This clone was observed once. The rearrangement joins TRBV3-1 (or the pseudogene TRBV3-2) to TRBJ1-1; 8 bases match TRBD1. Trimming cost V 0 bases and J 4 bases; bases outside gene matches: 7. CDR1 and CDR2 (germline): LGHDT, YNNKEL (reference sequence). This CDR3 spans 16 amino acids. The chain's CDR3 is CASSQEGQVMTTEAFF. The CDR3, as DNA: TGTGCCAGCAGCCAAGAGGGACAGGTGATGACCACTGAAGCTTTCTTT.

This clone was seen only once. CDR3 in DNA: TGTGCCAGCTCCCCAGGGGCATTGGGGAACTACGAGCAGTACTTC. The encoded protein is CASSPGALGNYEQYF. The gene calls are TRBV18 and TRBJ2-7; maybe TRBD1 (6 bases). Trimming pared 6 bases from V and 3 bases from J, leaving 18 bases between. The CDR3 loop spans 15 amino acids. Germline loops: CDR1 KGHSH, CDR2 LQKENI. Looking up the rest from reference TRBV18 and TRBJ2-7 gives the full variable domain: NAGVMQNPRHLVRRRGQEARLRCSPMKGHSHVYWYRQLPEEGLKFMVYLQKENIIDESGMPKERFSAEFPKEGPSILRIQQVVRGDSAAYFCASSPGALGNYEQYFGPGTRLTVT.

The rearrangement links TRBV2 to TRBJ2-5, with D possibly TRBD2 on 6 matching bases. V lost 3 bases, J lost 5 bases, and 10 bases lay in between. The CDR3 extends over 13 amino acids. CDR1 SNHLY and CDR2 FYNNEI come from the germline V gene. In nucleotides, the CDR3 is TGTGCCAGCAGTGATCCGGGGGTGGAGACCCAGTACTTC. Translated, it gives CASSDPGVETQYF. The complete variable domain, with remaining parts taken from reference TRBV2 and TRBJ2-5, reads EPEVTQTPSHQVTQMGQEVILRCVPISNHLYFYWYRQILGQKVEFLVSFYNNEISEKSEIFDDQFSVERPDGSNFTLKIRSTKLEDSAMYFCASSDPGVETQYFGPGTRLLVL.

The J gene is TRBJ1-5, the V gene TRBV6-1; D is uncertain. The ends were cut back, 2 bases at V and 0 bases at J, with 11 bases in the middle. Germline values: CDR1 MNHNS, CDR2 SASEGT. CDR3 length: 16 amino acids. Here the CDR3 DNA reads TGTGCCAGCAGTGAATATGCGGATTATAGCAATCAGCCCCAGCATTTT. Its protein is CASSEYADYSNQPQHF.

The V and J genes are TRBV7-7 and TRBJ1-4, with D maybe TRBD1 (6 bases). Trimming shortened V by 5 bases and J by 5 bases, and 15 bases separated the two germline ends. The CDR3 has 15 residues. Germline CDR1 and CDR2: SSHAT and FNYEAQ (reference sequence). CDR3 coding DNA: TGTGCCAGCAGCAAACTACAGGGAGGGAATGAAAAACTGTTTTTT. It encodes CASSKLQGGNEKLFF. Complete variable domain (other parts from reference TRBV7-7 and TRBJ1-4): GAGVSQSPRYKVTKRGQDVTLRCDPISSHATLYWYQQALGQGPEFLTYFNYEAQPDKSGLPSDRFSAERPEGSISTLTIQRTEQRDSAMYRCASSKLQGGNEKLFFGSGTQLSVL.

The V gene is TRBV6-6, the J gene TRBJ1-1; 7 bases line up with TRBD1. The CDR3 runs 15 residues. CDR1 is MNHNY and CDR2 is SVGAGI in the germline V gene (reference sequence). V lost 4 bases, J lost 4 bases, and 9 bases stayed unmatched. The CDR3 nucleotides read TGTGCCAGCAGTTTTCCGCAGGGGGGAGGCACTGAAGCTTTCTTT. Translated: CASSFPQGGGTEAFF.

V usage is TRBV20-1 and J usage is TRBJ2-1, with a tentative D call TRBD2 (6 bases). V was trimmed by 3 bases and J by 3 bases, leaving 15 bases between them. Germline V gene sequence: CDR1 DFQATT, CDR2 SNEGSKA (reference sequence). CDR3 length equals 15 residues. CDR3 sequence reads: CSASSRLASYNEQFF. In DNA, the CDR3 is TGCAGTGCTAGTTCCAGGCTAGCGAGCTACAATGAGCAGTTCTTC.

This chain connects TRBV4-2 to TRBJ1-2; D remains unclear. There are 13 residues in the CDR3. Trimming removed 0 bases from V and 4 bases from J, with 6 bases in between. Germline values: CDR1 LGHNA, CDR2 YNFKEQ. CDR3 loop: CASSQDYSYGYTF. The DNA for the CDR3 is TGTGCCAGCAGCCAAGATTACAGCTATGGCTACACCTTC.

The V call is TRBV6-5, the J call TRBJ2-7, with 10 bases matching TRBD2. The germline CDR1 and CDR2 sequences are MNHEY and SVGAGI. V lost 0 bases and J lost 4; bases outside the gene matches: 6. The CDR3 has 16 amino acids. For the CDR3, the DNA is TGTGCCAGCAGTTACTCGTCTAGCGGGAGTATGTACGAGCAGTACTTC. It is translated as CASSYSSSGSMYEQYF.

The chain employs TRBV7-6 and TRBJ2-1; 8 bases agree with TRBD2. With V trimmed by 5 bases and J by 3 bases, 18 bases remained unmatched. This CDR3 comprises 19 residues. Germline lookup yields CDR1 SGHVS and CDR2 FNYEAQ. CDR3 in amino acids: CASSTHLGRAGVGYNEQFF. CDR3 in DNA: TGTGCCAGCAGCACCCACCTTGGGCGAGCGGGAGTGGGCTACAATGAGCAGTTCTTC.

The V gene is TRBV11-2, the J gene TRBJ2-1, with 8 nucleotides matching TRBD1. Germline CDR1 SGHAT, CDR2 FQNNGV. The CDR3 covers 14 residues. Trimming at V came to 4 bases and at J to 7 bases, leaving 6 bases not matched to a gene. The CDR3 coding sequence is TGTGCCAGCAGCTCGGACAGGGCGAGAAATGAGCAGTTCTTC. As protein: CASSSDRARNEQFF. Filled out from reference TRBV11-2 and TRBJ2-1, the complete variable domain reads EAGVAQSPRYKIIEKRQSVAFWCNPISGHATLYWYQQILGQGPKLLIQFQNNGVVDDSQLPKDRFSAERLKGVDSTLKIQPAKLEDSAVYLCASSSDRARNEQFFGPGTRLTVL.

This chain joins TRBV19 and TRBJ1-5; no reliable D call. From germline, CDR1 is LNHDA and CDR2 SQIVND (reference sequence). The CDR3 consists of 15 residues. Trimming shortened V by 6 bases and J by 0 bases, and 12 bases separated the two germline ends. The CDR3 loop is CASRVTLYSNQPQHF. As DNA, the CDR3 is TGTGCCAGTAGAGTGACACTGTATAGCAATCAGCCCCAGCATTTT.